This TCR beta chain is drawn from a study of T cells in Graves' hyperthyroidism and ophthalmopathy. Overall study results and limits: A model built on 13 V-J features separated ophthalmopathy from stable hyperthyroidism.

The source material, RNA transcripts, was used to amplify TCR beta CDR3 regions. The HTBI primer set served for first-round RT-PCR of the TCR CDR3. TCRdb called the multiplex PCR reads again in MiXCR, with one record for every CDR3 protein. The sample has about 420,000 distinct CDR3 sequences, approximately 14% seen once. This clonotype was counted at least ten times. Its antigen is undetermined. This sequence originates from a woman between 18 and 29 years old with Graves' hyperthyroidism. Sample: blood.

CDR3 residues: CASSTNRGYYNEQFF. For the CDR3, the DNA is TGTGCCAGCAGCACAAACAGGGGATACTACAATGAGCAGTTCTTC. The chain couples TRBV13 to TRBJ2-1, with 7 bases fitting TRBD1. Trimming removed 5 bases from V and 3 bases from J; junction bases left unmatched: 7. CDR3 length: 15 amino acids. In germline, CDR1 is PRHDT, CDR2 FYEKMQ (reference sequence).